This T cell receptor beta chain stems from a study of T cell repertoires in cytomegalovirus infection (dated by TCRdb to between 2017 and 2020). Regarding the research as a whole: Donor HLA type was relevant to the analysis, as public TCR beta signatures indicated carriage of CMV infection together with the matching HLA type. The investigation overall reported the following: In both this cohort and an independent roughly 400-donor cohort, the cumulative frequency of public TCR beta family members distinguished carriers of CMV infection plus the relevant HLA type. In the ex vivo response, HLA-C-restricted CMV-specific TCR beta clonotypes were dominant, and in two of eight donors the single most frequent clonotype came from this HLA-C-restricted group.

Including cysteine and phenylalanine, the CDR3 has 14 amino acids. Just the 42-base CDR3 DNA is kept, in frame starting at base 1. As encoded in the germline V gene, CDR1 is SGHTA while CDR2 is FQGTGA. From V the trimming removes 5 bases and from J it removes 7 bases, while the gene matches leave 8 bases of the junction unaccounted for. Instrument used: Illumina HiSeq 1500. In TCRdb, the public reads were trimmed at Q25 with fastp and aligned with MiXCR, with productive beta chains retained. Records with the same CDR3 protein are collapsed into one entry carrying the most frequent genes and DNA. The sample contains some 150,000 distinct CDR3 sequences, approximately 5.9% of them found a single time. Under 20% of the sample is in the top ten clones. Ten or more counts support this clonotype. Its antigen has not been determined. No base quality information exists; no much larger clone differs at one position.

The sequence is built from TRBV7-3 and TRBJ2-5; a stretch of 9 junction bases matches TRBD1. The sample was PBMCs. This clonotype originated in a human donor in good health (CMV status not recorded). Some clones in this sample may be carry-over from other donors' samples. The CDR3 in this case is CASSVQGAGGTQYF. The sequenced DNA is TGTGCCAGCAGCGTACAGGGGGCAGGGGGGACCCAGTACTTC.